This TCR beta chain was found in a study of T cell responses to AZD1222 COVID-19 vaccine (dated by TCRdb to about 2021). Turning to the overall study: Because spike-specific TCR depth and breadth did not differ between the two schedules, AZD1222 recipients who got a second dose at roughly 4 weeks were pooled with those who got a second dose at roughly 12 weeks. A total of roughly 240 trial participants underwent TCR sequencing, of whom approximately 210 received two doses of AZD1222 and 26 received two doses of the MenACWY control vaccine. Trial participants were enrolled into age subgroups of 18-55, 56-69 and 70-plus years, which contained around 150, 29 and 61 TCR-sequenced participants, respectively. What the study reported, not specific to this receptor: Spike-specific TCR breadth and depth rose significantly after two AZD1222 doses compared with day 0 and with MenACWY recipients. Participants were mostly white British, with more females than males. The authors suggested clonal diversity may have been underestimated. CD4 TCRs associated with the vaccine covered the entire spike protein, and the dominant responses were in regions 160-218 and 743-854. Conclusions about previously exposed vaccinees are limited, since just 6 or 7 AZD1222 recipients were seropositive for SARS-CoV-2 at baseline. In the small 56-69-year group, the increase in depth fell short of significance, most likely because of low power. Epitopes outside the regions mutated in the B.1.351 and B.1.1.7 variants were reportedly recognized by nearly half of the unique spike-specific TCRs. Because no day 14 peak-response samples were available, the repertoires could be characterized only after the peak T cell response.

Turning to this clone: Which antigen it targets is not known. No much larger clone exists at a distance of one base, and base qualities are not known.

Explained via the paper, the time point label denotes: baseline before first vaccination. Vaccinee samples came from UK trials COV001 and COV002, including a single-blind randomized controlled phase 2/3 trial of AZD1222 (ChAdOx1 nCoV-19) in healthy adults. For TCRbeta chain sequencing, PBMC samples from trial participants were taken at day 0 and at day 28 after the second dose. The CDR3 regions of human TCRbeta chains were analyzed by immunosequencing. Regarding the original processing steps: Repertoire TCRs were matched against a reference library of SARS-CoV-2-specific TCRs generated with the MIRA antigen-specificity platform. Breadth meant the fraction of unique TCRs that were SARS-CoV-2-associated, whereas depth meant the fraction of total T cells that were SARS-CoV-2-associated. Using the MIRA data, each spike-specific TCR was assigned both to the spike region to which the TCR was reactive and to a CD4 or CD8 class. Log10-transformed breadth and depth values were compared by one-way ANOVA with Sidak's multiple comparisons tests. The immuneACCESS repertoire file appears here via TCRdb, limited to in-frame rearrangements. These files lack a portion of the clones; in checked studies, under half of the deficit traces to unresolved V genes, and the cause of the others is not known. That table gives V, J and clone size, and the DNA gave D and trimming. This sample holds 96,000 or so clones; about 90% were observed only once. 20% to 30% of the sample is taken by the ten largest.

This clonotype originated in an adult in good health. Source: peripheral blood, taken on day 0 of AZD1222 vaccination.

In nucleotides, the sequence is TGTGCCAGCAGCGAGGGGCGGGGGGCCTACAATGAGCAGTTCTTC. It is translated as CASSEGRGAYNEQFF. The rearranged segments are TRBV9 and TRBJ2-1; 8 bases in the middle match TRBD2. The germline V gene gives CDR1 as SGDLS and CDR2 as YYNGEE. At the junction V is shortened by 3 bases and J by 2 bases; bases outside the gene matches: 4. Counted from cysteine to phenylalanine, this CDR3 has 15 amino acids. The only DNA kept is the CDR3, 45 bases in frame from the first base.